The rows below give T cell receptor beta chains drawn from one sample of a study of cytomegalovirus exposure and HLA in healthy donors. Using immunoSEQ multiplex PCR, the repertoire was profiled, and TCRdb retains in-frame clones only, with some absent. The table records 150,000 to 200,000 clones, about 89% of them present only once. Sequences were obtained from PBMCs. These receptors all come from a man younger than 35 in good health and CMV-seropositive. Both conserved end residues are trimmed from each CDR3. A D gene is named only where the DNA matches it firmly.

TRBJ1-5 TRBV21-1 - ASTPRTHSNQPQH
TRBJ1-2 TRBV11-2 - ASSSQYTTGKSYGYT
TRBJ1-2 TRBV6-5 - ASSYSQINYGYT
TRBJ2-7 TRBV7-9 TRBD1 ASSFYPGGSEQY
TRBJ1-1 TRBV6-5 TRBD1 ASRGQVNTEAF
TRBJ1-2 TRBV4-1 - ASSQQGLGGYT
TRBJ1-5 TRBV19 - ASSIRLNQPQH
TRBJ2-7 TRBV25-1 - ASSAQQNYEQY
TRBJ1-4 TRBV9 - ASSIGANEKLF
TRBJ1-4 TRBV29-1 TRBD1 SVELDRGVF
TRBJ2-1 TRBV4-1 - ASSQGSLPSSYNEQF
TRBJ1-2 TRBV29-1 - SAPSGRRGYT
TRBJ1-2 TRBV30 - AWSVGVVVGYT
TRBJ2-7 TRBV28 - ASSQDSSYEQY
TRBJ2-5 TRBV19 TRBD2 ASSIRGLAGTQETQY
TRBJ2-7 TRBV4-3 - ASSQRGTGQYEQY
TRBJ1-5 TRBV27 - ASSFIPGQPQH
TRBJ2-2 TRBV4-3 TRBD1 ASSQYIIQGAVTGELF
TRBJ1-2 TRBV5-8 - ASSWFGPGYEGGYT
TRBJ2-7 TRBV28 TRBD1 ASSLHRGFPSYEQY
TRBJ2-7 TRBV5-1 TRBD2 ASSLGPQTSGSPYEQY
TRBJ1-1 TRBV30 - AWTEATMNTEAF
TRBJ2-7 TRBV2 TRBD2 ASSERTRGGEQY
TRBJ2-5 TRBV29-1 - SVGSIRETQY
TRBJ1-4 TRBV28 TRBD1 ASSSPTGGYEKLF
TRBJ1-2 TRBV30 - AWSLNYGYT
TRBJ2-7 TRBV4-1 - ASSQDSGGNYEQY
TRBJ1-2 TRBV6-5 - ASSQGGDYGYT
TRBJ2-1 TRBV7-3 - ASSLRDGGYNEQF
TRBJ2-7 TRBV18 - ASSPLQQSVEQY
TRBJ2-7 TRBV13 - ASSLTGTYEQY
TRBJ2-1 TRBV7-3 - ASSLTSEGVTYNEQF
TRBJ2-7 TRBV25-1 - ASSEIEKEQY
TRBJ2-1 TRBV30 TRBD2 AWSGKAGGHNEQF
TRBJ1-1 TRBV7-9 - ASSPHQGPEAF
TRBJ2-1 TRBV7-9 TRBD2 GGLAGNNEQF
TRBJ1-2 TRBV7-2 TRBD1 ASSLAGQASNYGYT
TRBJ2-1 TRBV9 - ASSVEIDYNEQF
TRBJ2-1 TRBV27 TRBD2 ASSYGLSGRTVRGRYNEQF
TRBJ1-2 TRBV27 - ASKEEDSYGYT
TRBJ1-5 TRBV4-2 - ASSQDPLFGPRAQH
TRBJ1-6 TRBV4-3 TRBD1 ASSQASGTAFNSPLH
TRBJ2-1 TRBV27 TRBD2 ASSLLAGGPNEQF
TRBJ2-1 TRBV21-1 - ASTREQF
TRBJ2-5 TRBV11-2 - ASSLDLAQETQY
TRBJ2-7 TRBV28 TRBD1 ASTEASGTGSYEQY
TRBJ2-7 TRBV5-1 - ASSLGLANEQY
TRBJ2-7 TRBV27 - ASPPGAGAIYEQY
TRBJ2-5 TRBV5-1 - ASSYHGTQY
TRBJ2-1 TRBV4-1 TRBD2 ASSRGTSGASYNEQF
TRBJ2-2 TRBV5-4 TRBD2 ASSSTSGRRVGELF
TRBJ2-7 TRBV7-8 - ASSLQAFTYEQY